A selection of T cell receptor beta chains follows, all from one sample in a study of naive and memory T cell subsets. TCRdb passed the UMI-ligation and nested PCR reads through MiXCR, listing each CDR3 protein once. The sample contains tens of thousands of distinct CDR3 sequences, more than 6.5% of which appear only once. Sequencing input: central memory CD4+ T cells from blood. The receptors shown here come from a human donor in good health. The CDR3 runs from the conserved cysteine through the conserved F or W. Each record gives: V gene, J gene, D gene, CDR3 protein. D genes are given only for firm matches.

TRBV7-2	TRBJ2-1	TRBD1	CASSLAAQGTGINEQFF
TRBV7-2	TRBJ2-1	.	CASSSEGDYNEQFF
TRBV7-2	TRBJ1-4	TRBD1	CASSPNRGRNEKLFF
TRBV29-1	TRBJ2-1	TRBD2	CSVGSGGGGNEQFF
TRBV15	TRBJ2-1	TRBD1	CATSRDRAYNEQFF
TRBV9	TRBJ2-3	TRBD1	CASSMGQTSTDTQYF
TRBV25-1	TRBJ1-1	.	CASTSDMNTEAFF
TRBV3-1	TRBJ2-2	.	CASSQPDRNTGELFF
TRBV7-9	TRBJ2-7	.	CASSFGPEQYF
TRBV7-2	TRBJ2-1	.	CASSLEPFNEQFF
TRBV9	TRBJ2-1	.	CASSVGQVANEQFF
TRBV4-2	TRBJ1-6	.	CASSNERGTPLHF
TRBV12-3/TRBV12-4	TRBJ1-1	.	CASSPSFGTEAFF
TRBV11-3	TRBJ2-5	.	CASSLRGGQETQYF
TRBV10-3	TRBJ2-7	.	CAIRRDSDSYEQYF
TRBV20-1	TRBJ2-1	.	CSATTGNEQFF
TRBV4-3	TRBJ1-2	.	CASSQGDRAGGYGYTF